This passage covers 27 T cell receptor beta chains from one sample sequenced in a study of regulatory T cells. Study results and caveats: In CD3G-deficient patients, conventional CD4+ T cells were enriched for hydrophobic CDR3 residues at positions 6 and 7.

These receptors' antigens are unknown. Primers: 52 TRBV forward and 13 TRBJ reverse. The table came from immunoSEQ multiplex PCR; TCRdb's copy has only in-frame clones and leaves some out. The repertoire includes about 23,000 clones, more than 70% of them detected once, and approximately 1.2% sits in the top ten. The sequenced sample consisted of conventional CD4+ T cells sorted from blood. Every receptor here comes from a child aged 10-17 years with CD3G deficiency.

The chain has TRBV20-1 and TRBJ2-7; D may match TRBD1 or TRBD2 (6 bases each). The germline CDR1 and CDR2 sequences are DFQATT and SNEGSKA (reference sequence). CDR3 size: 11 residues. V was pared by 6 bases and J by 5 bases, with 11 bases between. The DNA for the CDR3 is TGCAGTGCGCCGGGGGCCAACGAGCAGTACTTC. Its protein product is CSAPGANEQYF.

The V call is TRBV6-6, the J call TRBJ2-5; D is undetermined. V was trimmed by 6 bases and J by 5 bases, leaving 19 bases between them. The germline CDR1 and CDR2 sequences are MNHNY and SVGAGI (reference sequence). This CDR3 comprises 15 residues. The CDR3 reads CASSIGRARAETQYF. In nucleotides, the CDR3 is TGTGCCAGCAGCATAGGAAGGGCACGTGCGGAGACCCAGTACTTC.

This chain connects TRBV7-9 to TRBJ2-1, with TRBD2 matching 8 bases. V gave up 0 bases and J gave up 15 bases; unmatched junction bases: 4. CDR3 length equals 12 residues. The germline V gene has CDR1 SEHNR and CDR2 FQNEAQ (reference sequence). CDR3: CASSLASGKAFF. The CDR3 DNA follows: TGTGCCAGCAGCTTAGCTAGCGGGAAGGCGTTCTTC. The variable domain in full, with the rest retrieved from reference TRBV7-9 and TRBJ2-1, is DTGVSQNPRHKITKRGQNVTFRCDPISEHNRLYWYRQTLGQGPEFLTYFQNEAQLEKSRLLSDRFSAERPKGSFSTLEIQRTEQGDSAMYLCASSLASGKAFFGPGTRLTVL.

This chain uses TRBV18 with TRBJ2-3; perhaps TRBD1 as D (6 bases). Per germline, CDR1 KGHSH and CDR2 LQKENI. This CDR3 has 17 amino acids. V was trimmed by 6 bases and J by 2 bases, leaving 21 bases between them. The CDR3 here is CASSRDPPTGYTDTQYF. As DNA, the CDR3 is TGTGCCAGCTCCCGAGACCCGCCGACAGGTTACACAGATACGCAGTATTTT.

The chain employs TRBV5-1 and TRBJ1-1; tentatively, D is TRBD1 (5 bases). V gave up 2 bases and J gave up 4 bases, with 9 bases separating them. There are 13 residues in the CDR3. Germline V lookup: CDR1 SGHRS, CDR2 YFSETQ. CDR3 loop: CASSFQGSTEAFF. In nucleotides, the CDR3 is TGCGCCAGCAGCTTCCAGGGTTCCACTGAAGCTTTCTTT.

The genes are TRBV6-1 and TRBJ2-7; a possible D gene is TRBD2 (5 bases). Germline lookup yields CDR1 MNHNS and CDR2 SASEGT. This CDR3 region has 16 residues. The V end was cut by 4 bases, the J end by 0 bases, with 16 bases between. The CDR3 protein is CASSVRWGESSYEQYF. DNA for the CDR3: TGTGCCAGCAGTGTTCGTTGGGGAGAGAGCTCCTACGAGCAGTACTTC.

The chain joins TRBV28 to TRBJ1-5, with D possibly TRBD1 on 6 matching bases. CDR1 and CDR2 (germline): MDHEN, SYDVKM. There are 16 residues in the CDR3. V was cut by 2 bases and J by 6 bases, with 17 bases left in between. In DNA form, the CDR3 reads TGTGCCAGCAGTTTAGGGACCGGGACATCGAGTCAGCCCCAGCATTTT. Protein sequence: CASSLGTGTSSQPQHF. Complete variable domain (other parts from reference TRBV28 and TRBJ1-5): DVKVTQSSRYLVKRTGEKVFLECVQDMDHENMFWYRQDPGLGLRLIYFSYDVKMKEKGDIPEGYSVSREKKERFSLILESASTNQTSMYLCASSLGTGTSSQPQHFGDGTRLSIL.

V gene TRBV5-1 combines with J gene TRBJ2-7; D is ambiguous. The CDR3 contains 12 residues. Trimming took 4 bases from V and 0 from J, leaving 5 bases between them. Per the germline V gene, CDR1 is SGHRS and CDR2 is YFSETQ. The CDR3 is CASSLSSYEQYF. In nucleotides, the CDR3 is TGCGCCAGCAGCCTCAGCTCCTACGAGCAGTACTTC.

In its sample, this clone was seen once. The chain uses TRBV7-3 and TRBJ2-7; 7 nucleotides match TRBD1. The germline V gene has CDR1 SGHTA and CDR2 FQGTGA. V dropped 5 bases and J dropped 0; count of bases not matched to a gene: 7. The CDR3 has 15 residues. CDR3 residues: CASSRRGTNSYEQYF. For the CDR3, the DNA is TGTGCCAGCAGCCGCAGGGGGACCAACTCCTACGAGCAGTACTTC.

The chain carries TRBV5-1 and TRBJ1-1; D not resolved. The CDR3 consists of 14 residues. Germline V lookup: CDR1 SGHRS, CDR2 YFSETQ. Trimming pared 0 bases from V and 2 bases from J, leaving 8 bases between. The CDR3 sequence: CASSLGGINTEAFF. The CDR3 DNA reads TGCGCCAGCAGCTTGGGAGGGATTAACACTGAAGCTTTCTTT.

The rearrangement uses TRBV28 and TRBJ2-7; 11 bases align to TRBD1. There are 14 residues in the CDR3. CDR1 and CDR2 from the germline V gene are MDHEN and SYDVKM. The V gene end was trimmed by 6 bases and the J gene end by 4 bases; junction bases not matched to a gene: 5. CDR3 sequence: CASRRTGGLYEQYF. The CDR3, as DNA: TGTGCCAGCAGAAGGACAGGGGGCTTGTACGAGCAGTACTTC.

The chain uses TRBV5-1 and TRBJ1-2; the D gene is possibly TRBD1 (5 bases). V lost 0 bases, J lost 5 bases, and 14 bases lay in between. The CDR3 loop spans 15 amino acids. Germline-derived CDR1 and CDR2 are SGHRS and YFSETQ. The CDR3 DNA sequence: TGCGCCAGCAGCTTGGGTAGCAGGGCGCGGTATGGCTACACCTTC. Encoded protein: CASSLGSRARYGYTF.

V gene TRBV27 combines with J gene TRBJ1-1; D ambiguous. There are 17 residues in the CDR3. V was shortened by 5 bases and J by 3 bases, with 22 bases between the two germline ends. Germline CDR1 MNHEY, CDR2 SMNVEV (reference sequence). CDR3 DNA sequence: TGTGCCAGCAGTCAGGCGAGGCCTACTAAAAGGGACACTGAAGCTTTCTTT. The encoded protein is CASSQARPTKRDTEAFF.

The chain has TRBV28 and TRBJ2-5; 10 bases are a match to TRBD2. The J call may be incorrect, as the DNA end agrees better with TRBJ2-7. This CDR3 has 15 amino acids. CDR1 and CDR2 from the germline V gene are MDHEN and SYDVKM. The CDR3 loop is CASSPAGGIAYEQYF. Written as DNA, the CDR3 is TGTGCCAGCTCCCCAGCGGGGGGGATTGCCTACGAGCAGTACTTC.

The rearrangement joins TRBV5-1 to TRBJ2-2; 9 nucleotides agree with TRBD1. Unmatched junction bases numbered 4, after V lost 4 bases and J lost 6 bases. Germline assignment: CDR1 SGHRS and CDR2 YFSETQ. CDR3 size: 14 residues. In nucleotides, the CDR3 is TGCGCCAGCAGCGCCCGACAGGGGGCCGGGGAGCTGTTTTTT. It translates to CASSARQGAGELFF.

This clone was counted between two and nine times. The V and J genes are TRBV29-1 and TRBJ1-1; a possible D gene is TRBD1 (5 bases). Germline V CDR1 and CDR2: SQVTM, ANQGSEA. The V end was cut by 3 bases, the J end by 0 bases, with 20 bases between. CDR3 length: 17 amino acids. DNA for the CDR3: TGCAGCGTTGAGGAAGTGGCCAGGGTGTCAGTGAACACTGAAGCTTTCTTT. Translating gives CSVEEVARVSVNTEAFF. The variable domain in full, with the rest retrieved from reference TRBV29-1 and TRBJ1-1, is SAVISQKPSRDICQRGTSLTIQCQVDSQVTMMFWYRQQPGQSLTLIATANQGSEATYESGFVIDKFPISRPNLTFSTLTVSNMSPEDSSIYLCSVEEVARVSVNTEAFFGQGTRLTVV.

This chain uses TRBV10-2 with TRBJ2-1; D is perhaps TRBD2 (8 bases). The CDR3 extends over 17 amino acids. V dropped 10 bases and J dropped 2 bases, with 24 bases sitting between them. Germline V gene lookup returns CDR1 WSHSY and CDR2 SAAADI. The CDR3 here is CATSQGGGRLAYNEQFF. CDR3 sequence (DNA): TGCGCCACTTCCCAAGGGGGCGGGAGGTTAGCCTACAATGAGCAGTTCTTC.

The rearrangement links TRBV6-1 to TRBJ2-1; D may correspond to TRBD1 or TRBD2 (5 bases each). Trimming stripped 6 bases from V and 6 bases from J, with 15 bases between. The CDR3 spans 14 residues. Germline values: CDR1 MNHNS, CDR2 SASEGT. DNA for the CDR3: TGTGCCAGCAGGGGGGTCCTCAGAAGCAATGAGCAGTTCTTC. Encoded protein: CASRGVLRSNEQFF.

This clone showed up just once. V usage is TRBV7-8 and J usage is TRBJ2-1, with 7 bases aligning to TRBD2. Germline CDR1 SGHVS, CDR2 FQNEAQ. There are 17 residues in the CDR3. The trim removed 1 base at V and 6 bases at J, leaving 12 bases unmatched. The CDR3 nucleotides are TGTGCCAGCAGCTTAGTCGGGGGAGGGCAATCCCGCAATGAGCAGTTCTTC. It is translated as CASSLVGGGQSRNEQFF.

The table lists this clone with a count of one. The chain uses TRBV28 and TRBJ1-2; D is unclear. The V end was cut by 6 bases, the J end by 2 bases, with 10 bases between. The CDR3 is made up of 13 amino acids. Germline assignment: CDR1 MDHEN and CDR2 SYDVKM. The chain's CDR3 is CASSLDGNYGYTF. The CDR3 coding sequence is TGTGCCAGCAGCCTGGACGGGAACTATGGCTACACCTTC.

This chain links TRBV7-9 with TRBJ2-5; maybe TRBD2 (6 bases). Per the germline V gene, CDR1 is SEHNR and CDR2 is FQNEAQ (reference sequence). The V end was cut by 4 bases, the J end by 4 bases, with 10 bases between. This CDR3 is 13 amino acids long. The CDR3 reads CASSSDGGETQYF. For the CDR3, the DNA is TGTGCCAGCAGCTCCGACGGGGGAGAGACCCAGTACTTC.

V usage is TRBV7-9 and J usage is TRBJ1-1; 8 nucleotides line up with TRBD1. Germline CDR1 and CDR2: SEHNR and FQNEAQ (reference sequence). V dropped 1 base and J dropped 4; count of bases not matched to a gene: 2. The CDR3 length is 14 residues. CDR3 sequence: CASSLGDRGTEAFF. DNA for the CDR3: TGTGCCAGCAGCTTAGGAGACAGGGGCACTGAAGCTTTCTTT.

The rearrangement links TRBV6-1 to TRBJ1-1, with TRBD1 identical over 9 bases. The V and J ends lost 6 bases and 6 bases, in that order; junction bases with no gene match: 5. Germline V gives CDR1 MNHNS, CDR2 SASEGT. The CDR3 runs to 13 residues. CDR3 sequence: CASRTGGVAEAFF. In nucleotides, the CDR3 is TGTGCCAGCAGGACAGGGGGAGTCGCTGAAGCTTTCTTT.

The gene calls are TRBV19 and TRBJ1-1, with 12 bases that match TRBD1. V shed 3 bases, J shed 9 bases, and the junction held 5 bases outside the gene matches. Germline V gene data show CDR1 as LNHDA and CDR2 as SQIVND (reference sequence). The CDR3 covers 14 residues. The DNA for the CDR3 is TGTGCCAGTAGTATCCGCCGGGACAGGGGGCAAGCTTTCTTT. Amino acid sequence: CASSIRRDRGQAFF.

The sample holds one count of this clone. The chain employs TRBV5-1 and TRBJ2-2; the match to TRBD1 covers 8 bases. V was clipped by 3 bases and J by 1 base; unmatched bases: 8. CDR3 size: 17 residues. Germline V CDR1 and CDR2: SGHRS, YFSETQ. CDR3: CASSSIPGTGNTGELFF. The CDR3 region has the DNA TGCGCCAGCAGCTCCATCCCCGGGACAGGGAACACCGGGGAGCTGTTTTTT. The whole variable domain, filled in from reference TRBV5-1 and TRBJ2-2, reads KAGVTQTPRYLIKTRGQQVTLSCSPISGHRSVSWYQQTPGQGLQFLFEYFSETQRNKGNFPGRFSGRQFSNSRSEMNVSTLELGDSALYLCASSSIPGTGNTGELFFGEGSRLTVL.

The rearrangement joins TRBV28 to TRBJ2-6; 9 positions match TRBD1. V gave up 2 bases and J gave up 2 bases; unmatched junction bases: 4. From germline, CDR1 is MDHEN and CDR2 SYDVKM. This CDR3 comprises 17 residues. The CDR3 reads CASSLHRGLTGANVLTF. The CDR3 DNA reads TGTGCCAGCAGTTTACACAGGGGGCTAACTGGGGCCAACGTCCTGACTTTC.

V is TRBV28 and J is TRBJ2-3, with D hard to call. CDR1 and CDR2 (germline): MDHEN, SYDVKM. The CDR3 has 13 amino acids. V lost 2 bases, J lost 0 bases, and 3 bases lay in between. CDR3 region: CASSLPSTDTQYF. Written as DNA, the CDR3 is TGTGCCAGCAGTTTACCCAGCACAGATACGCAGTATTTT.